This T cell receptor (beta chain) was profiled in a study of blood T cells in healthy people across ages. Study-level results: Compared with aged donors, long-lived donors showed fewer expanded clones, suggesting selection.

This clonotype was seen at least ten times. The antigen is not known. V lost 3 bases to trimming and J lost 5 bases; unmatched junction nucleotides: 12. CDR1 and CDR2 (germline): DFQATT, SNEGSKA (reference sequence). This CDR3 is built from 16 residues. Each donor's blood draw was 7.5 to 10 milliliters of peripheral blood. PCR was performed a second time for about 6 to 12 cycles using a sample-barcoded 5' primer and a J-beta primer mix. TCRdb ran MiXCR on the 5' RACE reads and lists one entry per CDR3 protein. The sample includes around 870,000 distinct CDR3 sequences, under 35% of them seen just once.

Sequencing used blood. The clonotype comes from a woman older than 75 in good health. J is TRBJ2-5 and V is TRBV20-1, with 10 bases aligning to TRBD2. The CDR3 here is CSASVPGTSVGETQYF. The CDR3 DNA is TGCAGTGCTAGCGTACCCGGGACTAGCGTGGGGGAGACCCAGTACTTC.